This T cell receptor (beta chain) comes out of a study of blood T cell repertoires in COVID-19. Study as a whole: PBMCs, B-cell-depleted T cells, or T cells provided the cDNA or gDNA that made up the material.

Germline V gene data show CDR1 as KGHDR and CDR2 as SFDVKD. Trimming left V 1 base short and J 1 base short, with 7 bases between. This CDR3 is 15 amino acids long. Under the authors' procedure: Reference gene primer amplification in the assay estimated nucleated cell counts. Sequenced by immunoSEQ multiplex PCR; TCRdb stores in-frame clones only, minus some. V, J and clone size were drawn from that table, and D and trimming were deduced from the DNA. The sample contains 120,000 or so clones, 70% to 90% of which appear only once. Specimen: peripheral blood. The V gene is TRBV24-1, the J gene TRBJ2-1, with a tentative D call TRBD1 (6 bases). The sequence was collected from a woman over 75 with acute or convalescent COVID-19. The CDR3: CATSDLQGSYNEQFF. CDR3 coding DNA: TGTGCCACCAGTGATTTACAGGGTTCCTACAATGAGCAGTTCTTC.